The 28 T cell receptor beta chains presented below share a single source sample, sequenced in a study of T-cell memory formation after mild COVID-19. TCRdb re-called the 5' RACE reads through MiXCR, storing one row per CDR3 protein. The table lists around 450,000 distinct CDR3 sequences, around 20% of them singletons. Sequencing was carried out using PBMCs or a T cell subset sorted from them (not recorded which). The receptors were gathered from an adult woman who had mild COVID-19 (a few samples of this study predate the infection). Cell type and time point are not known.

The chain couples TRBV7-6 to TRBJ2-3; D not certain. The CDR3 has 14 residues. Germline lookup yields CDR1 SGHVS and CDR2 FNYEAQ. Trimming took off 6 bases at V and 3 bases at J, with 13 bases between the two ends. For the CDR3, the DNA is TGTGCCAGCAGTTTGTCTAGGAATACAGATACGCAGTATTTT. This encodes CASSLSRNTDTQYF.

V gene TRBV4-1 combines with J gene TRBJ1-5, with TRBD1 matching 9 bases. Germline loops: CDR1 MGHRA, CDR2 YSYEKL. V trimming: 8 bases; J trimming: 7 bases; junction bases outside the gene matches: 15. This CDR3 comprises 16 residues. The CDR3 loop is CASANPRGTGRQPQHF. The CDR3, as DNA: TGCGCCAGCGCTAACCCCCGGGGGACAGGGAGACAGCCCCAGCATTTT.

About this clonotype itself: The DNA is left out, because the CDR3 cannot be placed on it with certainty; the CDR3 is given as TCRdb lists it. The rearrangement joins TRBV24-1 to TRBJ2-5. The CDR3 is made up of 13 amino acids, end residues included. Germline assignment: CDR1 KGHDR and CDR2 SFDVKD. CDR3 amino acids: CATSDFGEETQYF.

The CDR3 is CASSYSNRNTEAFF. The DNA for the CDR3 is TGTGCCAGCAGTTACTCTAACAGGAACACTGAAGCTTTCTTT. The V gene is TRBV6-5, the J gene TRBJ1-1; unclear D gene. The CDR3 consists of 14 residues. Germline values: CDR1 MNHEY, CDR2 SVGAGI. The ends were cut back, 0 bases at V and 1 base at J, with 6 bases in the middle.

This clonotype was counted many times. The V call is TRBV20-1, the J call TRBJ2-2; D is perhaps TRBD2 (5 bases). CDR1 and CDR2 from the germline V gene are DFQATT and SNEGSKA (reference sequence). The V gene lost 0 bases and the J gene lost 4 bases, with 9 bases spanning the gap. The CDR3 contains 14 residues. As DNA, the CDR3 is TGCAGTGCTAGAGAGCCGGGAACCACCGGGGAGCTGTTTTTT. Translation gives CSAREPGTTGELFF.

The chain uses TRBV5-1 and TRBJ1-2; D uncertain. The CDR3 is made up of 14 amino acids. The germline CDR1 and CDR2 sequences are SGHRS and YFSETQ. V lost 2 bases and J 0 bases, leaving 8 bases between the germline ends. The CDR3, as DNA: TGCGCCAGCAGCTTCAGTGGAGCTAACTATGGCTACACCTTC. As protein: CASSFSGANYGYTF. The variable domain in full, with the rest retrieved from reference TRBV5-1 and TRBJ1-2, is KAGVTQTPRYLIKTRGQQVTLSCSPISGHRSVSWYQQTPGQGLQFLFEYFSETQRNKGNFPGRFSGRQFSNSRSEMNVSTLELGDSALYLCASSFSGANYGYTFGSGTRLTVV.

Only a few counts were recorded for this clonotype. The chain recombines TRBV7-9 with TRBJ2-2; D remains ambiguous. Trimming pared 3 bases from V and 1 base from J, leaving 6 bases between. The CDR3 spans 14 residues. Germline V gives CDR1 SEHNR, CDR2 FQNEAQ (reference sequence). CDR3 DNA: TGTGCCAGCAGCTTCGACCTGAACACCGGGGAGCTGTTTTTT. Its translation is CASSFDLNTGELFF.

This clonotype was seen only a few times. The V and J genes are TRBV30 and TRBJ1-1; D might be TRBD1 (5 bases). Germline values: CDR1 GTSNPN, CDR2 SVGIG (reference sequence). The CDR3 is 14 amino acids. The germline V and J ends were trimmed by 5 bases and 4 bases, with 17 bases remaining between them. The CDR3 protein is CAWEVGVRGTEAFF. As DNA, the CDR3 is TGTGCCTGGGAAGTGGGGGTAAGAGGCACTGAAGCTTTCTTT.

This chain joins TRBV6-2 or TRBV6-3 and TRBJ2-5, with TRBD2 identical over 8 bases. The CDR3 totals 18 residues. V lost 2 bases to trimming and J lost 2 bases; unmatched junction nucleotides: 13. Germline V gene lookup returns CDR1 MNHEY and CDR2 SVGEGT. The CDR3 DNA sequence: TGTGCCAGCAGTTACGGCACCGGGGTAGCGGGGAAACAAGAGACCCAGTACTTC. It specifies CASSYGTGVAGKQETQYF.

A few counts support this clonotype. This chain joins TRBV7-3 and TRBJ1-6; the D gene is possibly TRBD1 (6 bases). This CDR3 spans 18 amino acids. V was clipped by 4 bases and J by 7 bases, with 23 bases between them. CDR1 and CDR2 from the germline V gene are SGHTA and FQGTGA. The CDR3 is CASSSTPPTGIRNSPLHF. Here the CDR3 DNA reads TGTGCCAGCAGCTCCACCCCGCCTACAGGGATACGGAATTCACCCCTCCACTTT.

This clonotype was counted ten times or more. This rearrangement joins TRBV11-3 to TRBJ2-1; 8 bases are shared with TRBD1. The junction had 7 bases not matched to a gene; V was cut back by 5 bases and J by 1 base. The length of the CDR3 is 16 residues. Per the germline V gene, CDR1 is SGHNT and CDR2 is YENEEA. The CDR3: CASSERGQGSYNEQFF. Here the CDR3 DNA reads TGTGCCAGCAGCGAACGAGGACAGGGATCCTACAATGAGCAGTTCTTC.

This clonotype was counted only a few times. The DNA for the CDR3 is TGTGCCAGCAGCCAAGACGGATGGGACCGACGAAGACATACGCAGTATTTT. Its protein is CASSQDGWDRRRHTQYF. V and J are TRBV14 and TRBJ2-3; perhaps D is TRBD1 or TRBD2 (5 bases each). This CDR3 has 17 amino acids. Germline-derived CDR1 and CDR2 are SGHDN and FVKESK. The V and J ends lost 0 bases and 7 bases respectively, with 20 bases between them. The whole variable domain, remainder taken from reference TRBV14 and TRBJ2-3, is EAGVTQFPSHSVIEKGQTVTLRCDPISGHDNLYWYRRVMGKEIKFLLHFVKESKQDESGMPNNRFLAERTGGTYSTLKVQPAELEDSGVYFCASSQDGWDRRRHTQYFGPGTRLTVL.

The table lists this clonotype with a few counts. The rearrangement joins TRBV13 to TRBJ2-4; no firm D call. Per the germline V gene, CDR1 is PRHDT and CDR2 is FYEKMQ (reference sequence). This CDR3 is built from 16 residues. V shed 5 bases and J shed 0 bases, with 14 bases lying between them. CDR3 residues: CASSITALVAKNIQYF. CDR3 coding DNA: TGTGCCAGCAGCATCACCGCTTTGGTAGCCAAAAACATTCAGTACTTC.

This clonotype was seen many times. V gene TRBV20-1 combines with J gene TRBJ2-3; the match to TRBD2 covers 9 bases. The germline V gene has CDR1 DFQATT and CDR2 SNEGSKA (reference sequence). The junction had 9 bases not matched to a gene; V was cut back by 5 bases and J by 9 bases. The CDR3 consists of 13 residues. This chain's CDR3 is CSARPGTSLTQYF. The CDR3 DNA reads TGCAGTGCTCGTCCCGGGACTAGCCTGACGCAGTATTTT.

This clonotype was seen a handful of times. This chain joins TRBV7-9 and TRBJ1-1; no reliable D call. V was trimmed by 5 bases and J by 0 bases, leaving 13 bases between them. The CDR3 is made up of 15 amino acids. Germline CDR1 reads SEHNR; CDR2 reads FQNEAQ (reference sequence). The CDR3 loop is CASSQSPTVNTEAFF. The CDR3 nucleotides are TGTGCCAGCAGCCAGAGTCCTACAGTGAACACTGAAGCTTTCTTT.

A note on this clonotype: The germline gene is not matched at one end of the junction; a read error may be the cause. The chain couples TRBV7-6 to TRBJ1-4; D not resolved. The CDR3 is 16 amino acids. The germline gives CDR1 SGHVS, CDR2 FNYEAQ. CDR3 coding DNA: TGTGCCAGCAGCCCCCGAGAGGGCGTGAATAATAAAAAACTGTTTTTT. Protein sequence: CASSPREGVNNKKLFF.

The V and J genes are TRBV11-1 and TRBJ1-2; 7 bases map to TRBD1. From germline, CDR1 is SGHAT and CDR2 FQDESV (reference sequence). J gave up 4 bases and V 5 bases, and 7 bases lay outside the gene matches. The CDR3 has 14 residues. The CDR3: CASSAGTEAYGYTF. CDR3 in DNA: TGTGCCAGCAGCGCCGGGACAGAGGCCTATGGCTACACCTTC.

The sample holds a few counts of this clonotype. The V and J genes are TRBV7-2 and TRBJ2-3; 9 positions agree with TRBD1. The CDR3 length is 15 residues. J lost 4 bases, V lost 5 bases, and 7 bases had no gene match. From germline, CDR1 is SGHTA and CDR2 FQGNSA. CDR3 nucleotide sequence: TGTGCCAGCAGCGGACAGGGGCTGGGTGCAGATACGCAGTATTTT. This translates into CASSGQGLGADTQYF.

The CDR3 sequence: CASSQARLAGGGGETQYF. DNA of the CDR3: TGCGCCAGCAGCCAAGCCCGACTAGCGGGAGGAGGAGGAGAGACCCAGTACTTC. The chain carries TRBV4-3 and TRBJ2-5, with 13 positions matching TRBD2. Trimming took 1 base from V and 4 from J; bases not matched to a gene: 9. Per germline, CDR1 LGHNA and CDR2 YSLEER. The CDR3 runs to 18 residues.

This chain connects TRBV2 to TRBJ1-2; TRBD1 is a possible D gene (6 bases). Germline V lookup: CDR1 SNHLY, CDR2 FYNNEI. V was shortened by 9 bases and J by 6 bases, with 20 bases between the two germline ends. This CDR3 contains 14 residues. The chain's CDR3 is CASIGQTGRNGYTF. The CDR3 DNA reads as TGTGCCAGTATAGGACAGACCGGCCGGAATGGCTACACCTTC.

The chain carries TRBV29-1 and TRBJ1-1; unclear D gene. CDR1 and CDR2 (germline): SQVTM, ANQGSEA. V was clipped by 2 bases and J by 1 base, with 11 bases between them. The CDR3 is made up of 14 amino acids. The CDR3 nucleotides read TGCAGCGTTGAACTAAATCCCACGAACACTGAAGCTTTCTTT. As protein: CSVELNPTNTEAFF.

CDR3 in DNA: TGCGCCAGCAGCCCGGAACTCTATGGCTACACCTTC. It encodes CASSPELYGYTF. The gene calls are TRBV5-1 and TRBJ1-2; D remains ambiguous. This CDR3 spans 12 amino acids. Germline V gives CDR1 SGHRS, CDR2 YFSETQ. With 4 bases removed from V and 4 bases from J, the gap between germline ends came to 8 bases.

The chain couples TRBV6-6 to TRBJ2-2; D remains unclear. V dropped 2 bases and J dropped 4 bases, with 11 bases sitting between them. Germline V gene data show CDR1 as MNHNY and CDR2 as SVGAGI (reference sequence). The CDR3 covers 15 residues. The CDR3 DNA reads TGTGCCAGCAGTTACGGTGCTACCCCCACCGGGGAGCTGTTTTTT. It specifies CASSYGATPTGELFF.

This clonotype was seen more than once but under ten times. V usage is TRBV20-1 and J usage is TRBJ2-5; D unresolved. The CDR3 is made up of 13 amino acids. Germline V CDR1 and CDR2: DFQATT, SNEGSKA (reference sequence). Between the trimmed V and J ends, which lost 4 bases and 9 bases, there was a span of 18 bases. In DNA, the CDR3 is TGCAGTGCTAAAGGAACCCTGGTTTGGGCCCAGTACTTC. Amino acid sequence: CSAKGTLVWAQYF.

This clonotype was seen more than once but under ten times. As DNA, the CDR3 is TGTGCCTGGAGTAGGGGCACTGAAGCTTTCTTT. Translated: CAWSRGTEAFF. The chain combines TRBV30 with TRBJ1-1, with a possible D match to TRBD1 (5 bases). Germline loops: CDR1 GTSNPN, CDR2 SVGIG (reference sequence). The CDR3 totals 11 residues. With 2 bases removed from V and 4 bases from J, the gap between germline ends came to 5 bases.

CDR3 DNA sequence: TGTGCCAGCAGCTTGGATATTGGGGAGAACTATGGCTACACCTTC. Residues: CASSLDIGENYGYTF. This chain connects TRBV5-4 to TRBJ1-2, with D hard to call. Trimming shortened V by 0 bases and J by 2 bases, and 11 bases separated the two germline ends. The CDR3 is 15 residues long. CDR1 and CDR2 from the germline V gene are SGHNT and YYREEE (reference sequence).

This clonotype was picked up a small number of times. This chain connects TRBV7-9 to TRBJ2-2, with a tentative D call TRBD1 (5 bases). V was pared by 3 bases and J by 3 bases, with 8 bases between. The length of the CDR3 is 14 residues. Germline-derived CDR1 and CDR2 are SEHNR and FQNEAQ (reference sequence). The CDR3 DNA reads as TGTGCCAGCAGCTTTGGGGCCGACACCGGGGAGCTGTTTTTT. Its protein product is CASSFGADTGELFF.

This chain links TRBV11-2 with TRBJ1-6; D remains ambiguous. The V end lost 5 bases, the J end lost 8 bases, and 13 bases lay between the germline ends. Per germline, CDR1 SGHAT and CDR2 FQNNGV. The CDR3 covers 14 residues. CDR3 coding DNA: TGTGCCAGCAGCGCTATCGGGCTTGATTCACCCCTCCACTTT. Translation: CASSAIGLDSPLHF. The full variable domain, in which reference TRBV11-2 and TRBJ1-6 provide the parts outside the CDR3, is EAGVAQSPRYKIIEKRQSVAFWCNPISGHATLYWYQQILGQGPKLLIQFQNNGVVDDSQLPKDRFSAERLKGVDSTLKIQPAKLEDSAVYLCASSAIGLDSPLHFGNGTRLTVT.